The entry that follows covers one TCR beta chain sequence. Other DNA sequences of this sample code for an identical CDR3. The assay was immunoSEQ multiplex PCR, and TCRdb's table has in-frame clones only and misses some. The sample yields 1.6 million or so clones, 98% to 99% seen once. Trimming left V 6 bases short and J 4 bases short, with 4 bases between. The CDR3 runs 11 residues. Per germline, CDR1 MNHEY and CDR2 SVGAGI. The sample comes from a study of shared clonotypes between healthy human individuals. This chain links TRBV6-5 with TRBJ1-3; D ambiguous. This TCR derives from a man aged 25-45 years in good health. Sequencing was carried out using naive CD4+ T cells sorted from blood. Subset given: CD45RA+ positively selected. The CDR3 region has the DNA TGTGCCAGCAGCCTCGGAAACACCATATATTTT. Protein product: CASSLGNTIYF.